Listed below are T cell receptor beta chains from one sample, sequenced in a study of CD8+CD57+ T cells in acquired aplastic anemia. TCRdb analysed the reads with MiXCR anew, one entry per CDR3 protein. The profile shows 200,000 to 300,000 distinct CDR3 sequences, approximately 82% of them singletons. The sequencing sample was made of sorted CD4+, CD8+, or CD8+CD57+ T cells (not recorded which) from PBMCs. All receptors derive from a human donor with aplastic anemia. Each CDR3 is given with its conserved first and last residue.

j_call v_call cdr3_length cdr3_aa
TRBJ1-1 TRBV7-9 15 CASSLTVTGNTHAFF
TRBJ1-2 TRBV7-3 13 CASSTAGSQGYTF
TRBJ1-5 TRBV7-9 14 CAGHGAWGTQYFHF
TRBJ2-2 TRBV24-1 13 CATLAGGTGKQFF
TRBJ2-3 TRBV2 13 CASRATAIDTQQF
TRBJ1-6 TRBV9 14 CASSPSGTRTDTHF
TRBJ2-1 TRBV7-6 16 CASSLGRGGNYGYQFF
TRBJ1-1 TRBV10-2 13 CASLHGLNSEVFF
TRBJ1-2 TRBV11-3 16 CASSLDLAGLVYGCTF
TRBJ2-1 TRBV7-6 13 CASSISVGNEQFF
TRBJ2-5 TRBV7-6 14 CAMCKGSDHEPQYF
TRBJ2-1 TRBV12-3/TRBV12-4 14 CASSLRGSCNGQFF
TRBJ2-3 TRBV10-2 17 CASSEWPRGASTDTQYF
TRBJ2-3 TRBV7-6 14 CASTLGRVPDTQYF
TRBJ1-2 TRBV12-3/TRBV12-4 13 CAKIGGLAGGYTF
TRBJ2-5 TRBV9 15 CASSEEAGNTGEQYF
TRBJ1-2 TRBV9 16 CASSSGEKTLDYGYTF
TRBJ1-2 TRBV29-1 13 CSVAPRESYGYTF
TRBJ1-4 TRBV7-2 15 CASKGRGTTNEKLFF
TRBJ1-2 TRBV7-2 16 CASSLAGDGDVYGYTF
TRBJ1-5 TRBV6-6 13 CASRGGQPQPQHF
TRBJ2-7 TRBV5-1 14 CASSINPTRGEQYF
TRBJ1-3 TRBV10-2 15 CASSVGPGSGNTIYF
TRBJ1-5 TRBV7-2 13 CASSLSINQPQHF
TRBJ1-2 TRBV7-9 15 CASSLGEAHYYGYTF
TRBJ2-1 TRBV20-1 12 CSANYRGTEEFF
TRBJ2-6 TRBV9 16 CASGGAGNIRYYVLTF
TRBJ2-5 TRBV20-1 13 CSAYGQGQETQYF
TRBJ2-1 TRBV9 15 CASGVGARGAVRQFF
TRBJ2-3 TRBV11-1 15 CASSLRTSGTDTQYF